The source of this T cell receptor (beta chain) is a study of T-cell reconstitution after alpha-beta-depleted transplantation in children. This clonotype was seen many times. The ends were cut back, 3 bases at V and 6 bases at J, with 14 bases in the middle. There are 14 residues in the CDR3. Germline-derived CDR1 and CDR2 are LGHNA and YSLEER. The TCRbeta library was prepared with unique molecular identifiers. One entry per CDR3 protein results from TCRdb running MiXCR on the PCR reads. The sample consists of hundreds of thousands of distinct CDR3 sequences, approximately 16% of them appearing once. The chain links TRBV4-3 to TRBJ2-5; unclear D gene. The sequence derives from a human donor who donated a stem cell graft to a child with acute myeloid leukemia. The specimen was PBMCs from the stem cell graft donor, collected from the stem cell graft. The CDR3, as DNA: TGCGCCAGCAGCCATGCTACGGGTGTAAAGACCCAGTACTTC. The encoded protein is CASSHATGVKTQYF.